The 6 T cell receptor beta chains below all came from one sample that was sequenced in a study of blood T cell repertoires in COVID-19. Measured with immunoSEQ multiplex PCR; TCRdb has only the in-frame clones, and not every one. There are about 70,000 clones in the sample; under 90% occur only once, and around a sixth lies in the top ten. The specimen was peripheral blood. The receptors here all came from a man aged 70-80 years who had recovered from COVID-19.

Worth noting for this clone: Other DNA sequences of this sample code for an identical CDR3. This chain's CDR3 is CASSLAGDTEAFF. The CDR3, as DNA: TGTGCCAGCAGCTTAGCCGGAGACACTGAAGCTTTCTTT. The chain recombines TRBV7-2 with TRBJ1-1; D is unresolved. Per germline, CDR1 SGHTA and CDR2 FQGNSA. V lost 0 bases to trimming and J lost 3 bases, with 5 bases between them. CDR3 length: 13 amino acids.

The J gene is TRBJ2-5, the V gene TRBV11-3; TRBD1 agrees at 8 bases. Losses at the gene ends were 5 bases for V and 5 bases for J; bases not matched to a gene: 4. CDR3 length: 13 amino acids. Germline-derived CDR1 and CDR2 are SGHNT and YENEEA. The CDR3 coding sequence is TGTGCCAGCAGCCCGACAGGGGTCGAGACCCAGTACTTC. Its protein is CASSPTGVETQYF.

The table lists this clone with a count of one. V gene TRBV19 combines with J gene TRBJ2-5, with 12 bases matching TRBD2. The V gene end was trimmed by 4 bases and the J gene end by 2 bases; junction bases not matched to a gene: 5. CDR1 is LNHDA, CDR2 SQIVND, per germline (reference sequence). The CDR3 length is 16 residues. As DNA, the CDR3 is TGTGCCAGTAGTAGGACTAGCGGGATCCGGCAAGAGACCCAGTACTTC. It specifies CASSRTSGIRQETQYF.

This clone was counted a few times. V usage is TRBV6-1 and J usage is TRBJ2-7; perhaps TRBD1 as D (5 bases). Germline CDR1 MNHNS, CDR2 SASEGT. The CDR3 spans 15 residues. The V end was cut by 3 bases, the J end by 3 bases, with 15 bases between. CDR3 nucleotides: TGTGCCAGCAGTGAGACAGTCTTGGGTCTCTACGAGCAGTACTTC. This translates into CASSETVLGLYEQYF.

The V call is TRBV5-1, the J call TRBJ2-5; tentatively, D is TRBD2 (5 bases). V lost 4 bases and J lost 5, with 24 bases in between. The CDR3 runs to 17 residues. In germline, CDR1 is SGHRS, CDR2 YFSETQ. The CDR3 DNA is TGCGCCAGCAGCCTCCGGAAGACTACCTCGGGTATGGAGACCCAGTACTTC. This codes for CASSLRKTTSGMETQYF.

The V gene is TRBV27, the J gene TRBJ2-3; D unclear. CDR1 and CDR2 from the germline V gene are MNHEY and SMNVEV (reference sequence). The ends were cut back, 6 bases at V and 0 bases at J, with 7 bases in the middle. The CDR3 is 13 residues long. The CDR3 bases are TGTGCCAGCAGGGCTCGTAGCACAGATACGCAGTATTTT. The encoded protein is CASRARSTDTQYF.